What follows are 8 T cell receptor beta chains derived from one specimen sequenced in a study of blood T cell repertoires in COVID-19 (dated by TCRdb to 2019 to 2021). Library prep was done by the immunoSEQ multiplex PCR assay. Entries here come from immuneACCESS through TCRdb and include only in-frame sequences with V and J called. Some clones fail to appear in such tables; in the studies checked, an unresolved V gene covers under half of the shortfall, and the cause of the remainder is unknown. This sample lists under 200,000 clones; roughly 86% were detected once. About 0.95% of the sample comes from the top ten. The sequenced sample consisted of peripheral blood. The receptor source for this set is a man in his late teens or twenties with acute or convalescent COVID-19.

This clone has a handful of counts. The chain combines TRBV27 with TRBJ2-3; D is uncertain. CDR1 MNHEY and CDR2 SMNVEV come from the germline V gene (reference sequence). Trimming shortened V by 4 bases and J by 3 bases, and 8 bases separated the two germline ends. The CDR3 contains 13 residues. The CDR3 sequence is CASSSYRTDTQYF. CDR3 nucleotides: TGTGCCAGCAGTTCCTACCGGACAGATACGCAGTATTTT.

V is TRBV18 and J is TRBJ1-1; D possibly corresponds to TRBD1 (6 bases). The V end lost 1 base, the J end lost 7 bases, and 13 bases lay between the germline ends. Germline CDR1 and CDR2: KGHSH and LQKENI. The CDR3 runs to 14 residues. CDR3 coding DNA: TGTGCCAGCTCACCACAAAGGACAGAAATTGAAGCTTTCTTT. Protein: CASSPQRTEIEAFF.

The rearrangement joins TRBV5-4 to TRBJ1-3, with a tentative D call TRBD1 (6 bases). The CDR3 is 16 amino acids. Germline V gene sequence: CDR1 SGHNT, CDR2 YYREEE (reference sequence). V was shortened by 1 base and J by 4 bases, with 15 bases between the two germline ends. This CDR3 is CASSLNTGRFGNTIYF. The CDR3 DNA reads TGTGCCAGCAGCTTGAACACAGGGCGGTTCGGAAACACCATATATTTT.

The chain employs TRBV19 and TRBJ1-2; maybe TRBD1 (6 bases). Germline V gene data show CDR1 as LNHDA and CDR2 as SQIVND (reference sequence). The CDR3 is 13 amino acids. V was cut by 3 bases and J by 9 bases, with 14 bases left in between. The CDR3 DNA is TGTGCCAGTAGTATTATTCCCGGACAGAGCTACACCTTC. It specifies CASSIIPGQSYTF.

The chain links TRBV19 to TRBJ1-4; TRBD1 agrees at 8 bases. With V trimmed by 0 bases and J by 7 bases, 7 bases remained unmatched. CDR1 is LNHDA and CDR2 is SQIVND in the germline V gene (reference sequence). The CDR3 length is 16 residues. The CDR3 loop reads CASSIDLGQGREKLFF. CDR3 coding DNA: TGTGCCAGTAGTATAGATCTTGGACAGGGACGTGAAAAACTGTTTTTT.

About this clone: Germline is not matched at one junction end, which may reflect a read error. V and J are TRBV6-1 and TRBJ1-5, with TRBD1 matching 8 bases. The CDR3 is made up of 15 amino acids. The V gene's germline CDR1 is MNHNS and CDR2 SASEGT. In DNA form, the CDR3 reads TGTGCCAGCAGGGAAGACAGGGGTGGCAATCAGCCCCAGCATTTT. Translated, it gives CASREDRGGNQPQHF.

V is TRBV19 and J is TRBJ2-3; 7 bases agree with TRBD2. CDR1 is LNHDA and CDR2 is SQIVND in the germline V gene (reference sequence). The trim removed 7 bases at V and 1 base at J, leaving 5 bases unmatched. The CDR3 sequence is 14 residues long. CDR3 residues: CASTSAGRTDTQYF. The CDR3 coding sequence is TGTGCCAGTACCTCAGCGGGACGCACAGATACGCAGTATTTT.

This clone was detected only once. The chain employs TRBV4-1 and TRBJ1-4; D uncertain. V was cut by 0 bases and J by 3 bases, with 8 bases left in between. CDR3 length equals 15 residues. Germline CDR1 reads MGHRA; CDR2 reads YSYEKL. The CDR3 DNA reads as TGCGCCAGCAGCCAAGATCGCAGTTCTAATGAAAAACTGTTTTTT. Residues: CASSQDRSSNEKLFF.